The clone carrying this TCR beta chain was seen a few times. Its antigen is not known. CDR1 is SGHTA, CDR2 FQGNSA, per germline. This CDR3 is 14 amino acids long. V was trimmed by 5 bases and J by 4 bases, leaving 14 bases between them. Healthy Caucasian individuals from Russia aged about 6 to 90 were enrolled as donors. No fewer than 7 million PBMCs went into each sample. A second PCR of roughly 7 to 11 cycles used a sample-barcoded 5' primer and a J-beta primer mix. The authors tagged each cDNA molecule using a template-switch adaptor with 12 random nucleotides. TCRdb redid the calling of the 5' RACE reads with MiXCR, one entry per CDR3 protein. The table records approximately 770,000 distinct CDR3 sequences, 58% of them present only once. This sample is drawn from a study of blood T cells in healthy people across ages. Findings and caveats of the study: The authors considered diversity estimates from one million T cells to be underestimates.

Input material: blood. This TCR derives from a man between 25 and 39 years old in good health. V is TRBV7-2 and J is TRBJ1-1; D ambiguous. As DNA, the CDR3 is TGTGCCAGCAGCCCGGGGTGGGGTTTCACTGAAGCTTTCTTT. Amino acids: CASSPGWGFTEAFF.